What follows describes a single TCR beta chain. Its target is unknown. The junction had 7 bases not matched to a gene; V was cut back by 1 base and J by 6 bases. CDR3 length: 15 residues. Germline CDR1 reads SGHTA; CDR2 reads FQGNSA. This entry belongs to a study of T cell repertoires in cytomegalovirus infection. Turning to the study itself: Indicated by public TCR beta signatures were CMV infection and matching HLA type.

Findings of the study overall: Dominating the ex vivo response were TCR beta clonotypes that were CMV-specific and HLA-C-restricted.

TCRdb passed the reads through MiXCR, listing each CDR3 protein once. The repertoire consists of around 630,000 distinct CDR3 sequences, with around 24% occurring once and the leading ten covering approximately 8.2%. Sequencing used CD8+ T cells from PBMCs. This TCR derives from a human donor in good health (CMV status not recorded). Some clones in this sample may be carry-over from other donors' samples. The chain employs TRBV7-2 and TRBJ1-2; 8 bases agree with TRBD1. DNA for the CDR3: TGTGCCAGCAGCTTAGACAGGGGGAGGACCGATGGCTACACCTTC. Its protein is CASSLDRGRTDGYTF.